The present TCR beta chain was sequenced within a study of OX40 agonist ivuxolimab in advanced cancers. Study-wide background: Dose-escalation patients' cancers were hepatocellular carcinoma, melanoma, renal cell or head and neck cancer.

Libraries were prepared by immunoSEQ multiplex PCR; TCRdb keeps only in-frame clonotypes and omits some of them. The profile shows around 33,000 clones, roughly 80% of them singletons. CDR3 length: 14 residues. Germline V gene sequence: CDR1 SEHNR, CDR2 FQNEAQ (reference sequence). V gave up 1 base and J gave up 3 bases, with 9 bases separating them. The sample in question was CD4+ or CD8+ T cells sorted from blood, obtained in a trial of the OX40 agonist ivuxolimab. The sequence came from an adult with an advanced solid tumor such as melanoma, head and neck, liver or kidney cancer. The V and J genes are TRBV7-9 and TRBJ2-5; D gene uncertain. The CDR3 reads CASSLVLVEETQYF. Written as DNA, the CDR3 is TGTGCCAGCAGCTTAGTTTTAGTTGAAGAGACCCAGTACTTC. Full variable domain (outside the CDR3, taken from reference TRBV7-9 and TRBJ2-5): DTGVSQNPRHKITKRGQNVTFRCDPISEHNRLYWYRQTLGQGPEFLTYFQNEAQLEKSRLLSDRFSAERPKGSFSTLEIQRTEQGDSAMYLCASSLVLVEETQYFGPGTRLLVL.